This entry concerns a single T cell receptor (beta chain). Antigen specificity is unknown. The CDR3 extends over 16 amino acids. The germline V gene has CDR1 LNHDA and CDR2 SQIVND (reference sequence). Trimming took 5 bases from V and 11 from J; bases not matched to a gene: 17. The record originates from a study of cytomegalovirus exposure and HLA in healthy donors. The PCR ran on 60 Vbeta and 13 Jbeta primers. Data came from immunoSEQ multiplex PCR; TCRdb stores just in-frame clones and leaves some out. The sample records 60,000 or so clones, 70% to 75% being singletons. Whole-study findings and limits: Some V segments could not be told apart, so they were left out, TRBV6-2 and TRBV6-3 among them.

Sequences were obtained from PBMCs. The rearrangement joins TRBV19 to TRBJ1-5, with 8 bases that match TRBD1. This receptor was obtained from a man aged 40-49 years in good health and CMV-seropositive. The CDR3: CASSPQQGGVIASQHF. The CDR3 coding sequence is TGTGCCAGTAGTCCACAACAGGGGGGAGTCATTGCGTCCCAGCATTTT.